Below are 30 T cell receptor beta chains sequenced from a single sample in a study of blood T cell repertoires in COVID-19. Sequencing used immunoSEQ multiplex PCR; TCRdb keeps in-frame clones, though not all of them. The sample records more than 200,000 clones, roughly nine tenths being singletons. Sequencing input: peripheral blood. Source of these receptors: a man aged 65 to 79 with acute or convalescent COVID-19.

The genes are TRBV7-2 and TRBJ1-5; D is possibly TRBD1 (5 bases). Germline CDR1 and CDR2: SGHTA and FQGNSA. This CDR3 comprises 15 residues. The V gene lost 2 bases and the J gene lost 3 bases, with 11 bases spanning the gap. CDR3: CASSLKAGLNQPQHF. The CDR3 nucleotides read TGTGCCAGCAGCTTAAAGGCAGGGCTCAATCAGCCCCAGCATTTT.

The rearrangement joins TRBV5-4 to TRBJ2-5; 7 positions agree with TRBD1. With V trimmed by 3 bases and J by 3 bases, 5 bases remained unmatched. The V gene's germline CDR1 is SGHNT and CDR2 YYREEE (reference sequence). This CDR3 comprises 14 residues. The CDR3 DNA reads as TGTGCCAGCAGCTCGACAGGGAAGGAAGAGACCCAGTACTTC. Protein: CASSSTGKEETQYF.

The CDR3 loop is CASRPGQGTDSYEQYF. The CDR3 DNA sequence: TGTGCCAGCAGACCAGGTCAGGGCACCGATTCCTACGAGCAGTACTTC. The chain uses TRBV5-4 and TRBJ2-7, with D possibly TRBD1 on 5 matching bases. Trimming pared 5 bases from V and 1 base from J, leaving 19 bases between. The CDR3 is made up of 16 amino acids. Germline lookup yields CDR1 SGHNT and CDR2 YYREEE (reference sequence).

V and J are TRBV10-3 and TRBJ2-3; D unresolved. The CDR3 extends over 13 amino acids. The germline V gene has CDR1 ENHRY and CDR2 SYGVKD. V was shortened by 4 bases and J by 4 bases, with 9 bases between the two germline ends. The CDR3 sequence is CAISGAGSDTQYF. The CDR3, as DNA: TGTGCCATCAGTGGAGCAGGTTCAGATACGCAGTATTTT.

V gene TRBV7-2 combines with J gene TRBJ2-7, with 7 positions matching TRBD2. After removal of 5 bases from V and 2 bases from J, the junction contained 12 bases not matched to a gene. This CDR3 comprises 16 residues. The germline V gene has CDR1 SGHTA and CDR2 FQGNSA. The CDR3 DNA follows: TGTGCCAGCAGCCTCCGCGGGGCGGGGGAAACCTACGAGCAGTACTTC. As protein: CASSLRGAGETYEQYF.

The chain employs TRBV28 and TRBJ1-2; 11 nucleotides align to TRBD1. Germline CDR1 reads MDHEN; CDR2 reads SYDVKM. J was trimmed by 6 bases and V by 6 bases; bases with no gene match: 9. This CDR3 contains 15 residues. The CDR3 nucleotides read TGTGCCAGCAGCCGGACAGGGGGCGGGATAGATGGCTACACCTTC. Protein: CASSRTGGGIDGYTF.

The sample holds one count of this clone. Compared with germline, one end of the junction differs, possibly owing to a read error. In DNA, the CDR3 is TGTGCCAGCAGCGGGGGCGTCCTCCCGGCCTTC. Translated: CASSGGVLPAF. The V call is TRBV3-1 (or the pseudogene TRBV3-2), the J call TRBJ1-2; maybe TRBD1 (6 bases). CDR3 length equals 11 residues. Germline CDR1 and CDR2: LGHDT and YNNKEL (reference sequence).

This clone has just one count. This rearrangement joins TRBV7-9 to TRBJ1-1; D call uncertain. Germline V CDR1 and CDR2: SEHNR, FQNEAQ (reference sequence). The V gene lost 5 bases and the J gene lost 9 bases, with 16 bases spanning the gap. There are 13 residues in the CDR3. CDR3: CASSLRAGNQAFF. The CDR3 DNA sequence: TGTGCCAGCAGCCTTCGAGCCGGGAACCAAGCTTTCTTT.

V is TRBV5-1 and J is TRBJ1-4; TRBD1 aligns across 9 bases. J gave up 3 bases and V 3 bases, and 3 bases lay outside the gene matches. Looked up from germline, CDR1 is SGHRS and CDR2 is YFSETQ. The CDR3 runs to 15 residues. The CDR3 region has the DNA TGCGCCAGCAGCTCACAGGGGGCGTCTAATGAAAAACTGTTTTTT. Translated, it gives CASSSQGASNEKLFF.

This chain uses TRBV6-5 with TRBJ2-7; 12 positions match TRBD2. With 0 bases clipped from V and 7 bases from J, the junction kept 4 bases outside the gene matches. CDR1 and CDR2 from the germline V gene are MNHEY and SVGAGI. The CDR3 is 15 amino acids. CDR3: CASSYSGLAGSEQYF. The CDR3 nucleotides read TGTGCCAGCAGTTACTCTGGACTAGCGGGATCGGAGCAGTACTTC.

The genes are TRBV5-6 and TRBJ1-1, with a possible D match to TRBD1 (6 bases). This CDR3 contains 14 residues. V dropped 3 bases and J dropped 1 base, with 10 bases sitting between them. Germline CDR1 is SGHDT and CDR2 is YYEEEE. This CDR3 reads CASSSGGGNTEAFF. The CDR3 bases are TGTGCCAGCAGCTCGGGAGGGGGGAACACTGAAGCTTTCTTT.

The chain couples TRBV11-3 to TRBJ2-1; D might be TRBD1 (5 bases). The CDR3 length is 15 residues. From germline, CDR1 is SGHNT and CDR2 YENEEA. V shed 5 bases and J shed 0 bases, with 11 bases lying between them. CDR3 sequence: CASSVARGSYNEQFF. The CDR3 bases are TGTGCCAGCAGCGTGGCAAGGGGCTCCTACAATGAGCAGTTCTTC.

V usage is TRBV7-2 and J usage is TRBJ1-3; a weak D match, TRBD1 (5 bases). The germline V and J ends were trimmed by 4 bases and 7 bases, with 17 bases remaining between them. This CDR3 spans 15 amino acids. In germline, CDR1 is SGHTA, CDR2 FQGNSA. CDR3 sequence reads: CASSSPGRHGNTIYF. CDR3 coding DNA: TGTGCCAGCAGCTCGCCAGGGAGGCATGGCAACACCATATATTTT.

The chain links TRBV3-1 (or the pseudogene TRBV3-2) to TRBJ1-2; D ambiguous. This CDR3 has 14 residues. The germline V gene has CDR1 LGHDT and CDR2 YNNKEL (reference sequence). V was clipped by 4 bases and J by 5 bases, with 14 bases between them. The CDR3 DNA reads TGTGCCAGCAGCCCAGGAAGGTCCCCTTATGGCTACACCTTC. It yields the protein CASSPGRSPYGYTF.

The rearrangement links TRBV19 to TRBJ2-5, with a weak D call TRBD1 (6 bases). The CDR3 is 16 amino acids. Germline V gene sequence: CDR1 LNHDA, CDR2 SQIVND (reference sequence). V was trimmed by 1 base and J by 4 bases, leaving 16 bases between them. CDR3 in DNA: TGTGCCAGTAGTATAGGTCAGGGGCCCAAGGGAGAGACCCAGTACTTC. Protein sequence: CASSIGQGPKGETQYF.

The genes are TRBV28 and TRBJ2-5; 7 nucleotides agree with TRBD2. V was pared by 5 bases and J by 4 bases, with 13 bases of the junction left unmatched. CDR1 and CDR2 (germline): MDHEN, SYDVKM. The CDR3 length is 16 residues. CDR3 sequence (DNA): TGTGCCAGCAGTCCTAACCTCGCGGGAGCCGGAGAGACCCAGTACTTC. Its protein is CASSPNLAGAGETQYF. The full variable domain, with the rest looked up from reference TRBV28 and TRBJ2-5, is DVKVTQSSRYLVKRTGEKVFLECVQDMDHENMFWYRQDPGLGLRLIYFSYDVKMKEKGDIPEGYSVSREKKERFSLILESASTNQTSMYLCASSPNLAGAGETQYFGPGTRLLVL.

The chain joins TRBV19 to TRBJ2-7, with a possible D match to TRBD2 (5 bases). CDR3 size: 13 residues. Germline V lookup: CDR1 LNHDA, CDR2 SQIVND (reference sequence). Trimming cost V 5 bases and J 5 bases, with 13 bases left between them. The CDR3 reads CASSPGSGDEQYF. The CDR3 bases are TGTGCCAGTAGTCCGGGGAGTGGGGACGAGCAGTACTTC.

The V gene is TRBV6-4, the J gene TRBJ2-5, with 10 nucleotides matching TRBD2. The CDR3 is made up of 17 amino acids. Germline V CDR1 and CDR2: MRHNA, SNTAGT. Trimming removed 10 bases from V and 4 bases from J; junction bases left unmatched: 18. In DNA, the CDR3 is TGTGCCATCAAGACTAGCGGGCGAGGGAGGGTACTAGAGACCCAGTACTTC. This sequence encodes CAIKTSGRGRVLETQYF.

The V gene is TRBV19, the J gene TRBJ2-7; D gene ambiguous. Germline lookup yields CDR1 LNHDA and CDR2 SQIVND (reference sequence). The CDR3 length is 14 residues. V was clipped by 3 bases and J by 3 bases, with 12 bases between them. CDR3 bases: TGTGCCAGTAGTATTTCGGTCTCCCACTACGAGCAGTACTTC. It is translated as CASSISVSHYEQYF.

The sample holds a few counts of this clone. The chain combines TRBV29-1 with TRBJ2-2; TRBD1 might be the D (5 bases). The CDR3 spans 13 residues. Germline V lookup: CDR1 SQVTM, CDR2 ANQGSEA. Trimming cost V 4 bases and J 7 bases, with 13 bases left between them. In DNA, the CDR3 is TGCAGCGTTGGCCGACAGCGTGACGGGGAGCTGTTTTTT. It translates to CSVGRQRDGELFF.

This clone was counted once. J is TRBJ2-7 and V is TRBV5-1, with D perhaps TRBD1 or TRBD2 (6 bases each). Looked up from germline, CDR1 is SGHRS and CDR2 is YFSETQ. The germline V and J ends were trimmed by 4 bases and 4 bases, with 21 bases remaining between them. The CDR3 runs to 16 residues. CDR3 in DNA: TGCGCCAGCAGCCTGGGAGGCCAGGGGAAGGCATACGAGCAGTACTTC. Protein sequence: CASSLGGQGKAYEQYF.

This clone rates as medium-sized. This chain connects TRBV27 to TRBJ1-4, with 7 bases lining up with TRBD1. Germline V gene lookup returns CDR1 MNHEY and CDR2 SMNVEV (reference sequence). The V and J ends lost 5 bases and 4 bases, in that order; junction bases with no gene match: 4. The CDR3 totals 14 residues. The CDR3 DNA reads as TGTGCCAGCAGTCCCCGGGACAGTAATGAAAAACTGTTTTTT. This sequence encodes CASSPRDSNEKLFF.

This chain joins TRBV9 and TRBJ2-2, with D hard to call. The CDR3 is 13 residues long. Per the germline V gene, CDR1 is SGDLS and CDR2 is YYNGEE. V lost 0 bases, J lost 6 bases, and 6 bases lay in between. CDR3 sequence reads: CASSVGVAGELFF. CDR3 nucleotides: TGTGCCAGCAGCGTAGGTGTCGCCGGGGAGCTGTTTTTT.

The chain combines TRBV5-5 with TRBJ1-2; D unclear. Trimming took 1 base from V and 8 from J, leaving 9 bases between them. The CDR3 loop spans 12 amino acids. Germline V gene data show CDR1 as SGHKS and CDR2 as YYEKEE (reference sequence). CDR3 nucleotide sequence: TGTGCCAGCAGCTTGTGGCAGTCGGGCTACACCTTC. This gives the protein CASSLWQSGYTF.

The V and J genes are TRBV3-1 (or the pseudogene TRBV3-2) and TRBJ2-7, with unresolved D. CDR1 LGHDT and CDR2 YNNKEL come from the germline V gene (reference sequence). The V and J ends lost 4 bases and 2 bases respectively, with 6 bases between them. The CDR3 consists of 12 residues. CDR3 coding DNA: TGTGCCAGCAGCCCCAACACCTACGAGCAGTACTTC. It yields the protein CASSPNTYEQYF.

V is TRBV5-1 and J is TRBJ1-2; D not resolved. The CDR3 has 12 amino acids. The V and J ends lost 4 bases and 3 bases respectively, with 7 bases between them. Germline CDR1 reads SGHRS; CDR2 reads YFSETQ. CDR3 nucleotides: TGCGCCAGCAGCCAGTCAGACTATGGCTACACCTTC. It is translated as CASSQSDYGYTF.

The rearrangement uses TRBV9 and TRBJ1-3; D uncertain. The CDR3 has 14 residues. V was pared by 0 bases and J by 7 bases, with 11 bases between. Per germline, CDR1 SGDLS and CDR2 YYNGEE. This chain's CDR3 is CASSVGSDPNTIYF. CDR3 in DNA: TGTGCCAGCAGCGTAGGGAGTGATCCGAACACCATATATTTT.

J is TRBJ2-3 and V is TRBV24-1; D is possibly TRBD2 (6 bases). V was pared by 5 bases and J by 1 base, with 9 bases between. The CDR3 runs 14 residues. Germline assignment: CDR1 KGHDR and CDR2 SFDVKD. The CDR3 protein is CATSATGGTDTQYF. DNA for the CDR3: TGTGCCACCAGTGCGACGGGGGGCACAGATACGCAGTATTTT.

The chain is built from TRBV5-6 and TRBJ1-6; no reliable D call. Germline V gives CDR1 SGHDT, CDR2 YYEEEE. V lost 0 bases and J lost 10, with 14 bases in between. The CDR3 has 15 residues. CDR3 sequence: CASSLAPSEESPLHF. CDR3 DNA sequence: TGTGCCAGCAGCTTGGCGCCCTCAGAGGAATCACCCCTCCACTTT. The whole variable domain, remainder taken from reference TRBV5-6 and TRBJ1-6, is DAGVTQSPTHLIKTRGQQVTLRCSPKSGHDTVSWYQQALGQGPQFIFQYYEEEERQRGNFPDRFSGHQFPNYSSELNVNALLLGDSALYLCASSLAPSEESPLHFGNGTRLTVT.

The count of this clone is one. V usage is TRBV19 and J usage is TRBJ2-7, with 10 bases fitting TRBD2. The V gene end was trimmed by 6 bases and the J gene end by 3 bases; junction bases not matched to a gene: 14. This CDR3 comprises 17 residues. Germline-derived CDR1 and CDR2 are LNHDA and SQIVND (reference sequence). The CDR3 DNA reads as TGTGCCAGTAGCCCCGGGACTAGCGCGAGCGGGGGCTACGAGCAGTACTTC. It specifies CASSPGTSASGGYEQYF.